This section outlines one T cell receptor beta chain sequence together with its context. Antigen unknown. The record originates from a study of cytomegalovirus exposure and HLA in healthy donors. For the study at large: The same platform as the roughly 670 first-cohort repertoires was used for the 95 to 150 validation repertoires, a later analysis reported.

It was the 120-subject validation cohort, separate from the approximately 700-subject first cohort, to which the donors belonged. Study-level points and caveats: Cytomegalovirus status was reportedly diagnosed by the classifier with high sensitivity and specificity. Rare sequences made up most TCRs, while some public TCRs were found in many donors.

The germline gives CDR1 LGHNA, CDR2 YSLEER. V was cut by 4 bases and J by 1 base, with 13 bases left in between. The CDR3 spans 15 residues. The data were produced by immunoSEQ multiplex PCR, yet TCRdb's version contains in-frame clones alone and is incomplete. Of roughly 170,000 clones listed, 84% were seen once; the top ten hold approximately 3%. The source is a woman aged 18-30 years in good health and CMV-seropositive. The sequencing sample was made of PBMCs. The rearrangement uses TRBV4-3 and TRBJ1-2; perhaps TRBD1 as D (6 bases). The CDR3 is CASSRHRDNNYGYTF. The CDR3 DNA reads TGCGCCAGCAGCCGCCACCGGGACAATAACTATGGCTACACCTTC.